These 25 T cell receptor beta chains came from one sample sequenced in a study of OX40 agonist ivuxolimab in advanced cancers. The data were produced by immunoSEQ multiplex PCR, yet TCRdb's version contains in-frame clones alone and is incomplete. The table includes around 65,000 clones, roughly 90% detected once. The source was CD4+ or CD8+ T cells sorted from blood, collected in a trial of the OX40 agonist ivuxolimab. The origin of the receptors is an adult with an advanced solid tumor such as melanoma, head and neck, liver or kidney cancer.

This sequence joins TRBV30 and TRBJ1-1; 7 positions agree with TRBD1. The CDR3 length is 13 residues. V was pared by 2 bases and J by 10 bases, with 10 bases of the junction left unmatched. Germline V lookup: CDR1 GTSNPN, CDR2 SVGIG (reference sequence). As DNA, the CDR3 is TGTGCCTGGAGTCCCGCTTGGGAGGGGGCAGCTTTCTTT. This translates into CAWSPAWEGAAFF.

This clone was recorded once. The chain couples TRBV29-1 to TRBJ1-1; 8 bases map to TRBD1. The CDR3 length is 13 residues. V shed 4 bases, J shed 6 bases, and the junction held 7 bases outside the gene matches. Germline values: CDR1 SQVTM, CDR2 ANQGSEA. CDR3 bases: TGCAGCGTTGGGACAGGGTCAGCCCCTGAAGCTTTCTTT. It encodes CSVGTGSAPEAFF.

This chain uses TRBV6-5 with TRBJ2-7; TRBD2 might be the D (7 bases). Per germline, CDR1 MNHEY and CDR2 SVGAGI. The CDR3 has 15 amino acids. V gave up 2 bases and J gave up 4 bases, with 15 bases separating them. CDR3 DNA sequence: TGTGCCAGCAGTTACCGGGCGGAGGGGGGGTACGAGCAGTACTTC. It is translated as CASSYRAEGGYEQYF.

Written as DNA, the CDR3 is TGTGCCAGCAGCCAAGAATCTTTAGGCGCAGGGGGACAACGAGCCTCTGGAAACACCATATATTTT. Translated, it gives CASSQESLGAGGQRASGNTIYF. The chain combines TRBV14 with TRBJ1-3, with 7 bases lining up with TRBD1. J lost 0 bases, V lost 0 bases, and 20 bases had no gene match. The CDR3 spans 22 residues. Germline assignment: CDR1 SGHDN and CDR2 FVKESK.

The chain links TRBV11-2 to TRBJ1-1, with a weak D call TRBD1 (5 bases). This CDR3 contains 12 residues. The V gene lost 7 bases and the J gene lost 8 bases, with 14 bases spanning the gap. Germline V gene sequence: CDR1 SGHAT, CDR2 FQNNGV. In DNA, the CDR3 is TGTGCCAGCAAGACAGCTCCCCTAGAAGCTTTCTTT. Translation gives CASKTAPLEAFF.

J is TRBJ2-1 and V is TRBV7-9; TRBD2 is a possible D gene (6 bases). Germline CDR1 and CDR2: SEHNR and FQNEAQ (reference sequence). Trimming stripped 3 bases from V and 8 bases from J, with 26 bases between. The CDR3 runs to 18 residues. Here the CDR3 DNA reads TGTGCCAGCAGCTTTGAGTTACCCGGGGGATCATTACAAGATGAGCAGTTCTTC. Amino acids: CASSFELPGGSLQDEQFF.

V is TRBV5-1 and J is TRBJ2-3, with 7 bases fitting TRBD1. The CDR3 is 16 residues long. V lost 1 base, J lost 4 bases, and 9 bases stayed unmatched. Per germline, CDR1 SGHRS and CDR2 YFSETQ. CDR3 residues: CASSLTGDGLADTQYF. The CDR3 DNA reads TGCGCCAGCAGCTTGACAGGGGATGGGTTAGCAGATACGCAGTATTTT.

This chain uses TRBV27 with TRBJ1-1, with TRBD1 identical over 10 bases. The CDR3 is 17 residues long. Germline lookup yields CDR1 MNHEY and CDR2 SMNVEV (reference sequence). Trimming removed 5 bases from V and 5 bases from J; junction bases left unmatched: 14. This CDR3 is CASSPRDRGFSGTEAFF. The DNA for the CDR3 is TGTGCCAGCAGTCCGAGGGACAGGGGATTCAGTGGGACTGAAGCTTTCTTT.

V and J are TRBV27 and TRBJ1-2; D is perhaps TRBD1 (5 bases). The V end was cut by 2 bases, the J end by 1 base, with 23 bases between. Germline CDR1 is MNHEY and CDR2 is SMNVEV (reference sequence). CDR3 size: 19 residues. CDR3 residues: CASSLISGPTGEFNYGYTF. Written as DNA, the CDR3 is TGTGCCAGCAGTTTAATATCGGGGCCCACAGGAGAATTTAACTATGGCTACACCTTC.

The rearrangement uses TRBV7-2 and TRBJ1-5; TRBD1 is a possible D gene (6 bases). The CDR3 has 15 residues. Germline loops: CDR1 SGHTA, CDR2 FQGNSA. The V end was cut by 4 bases, the J end by 4 bases, with 14 bases between. As DNA, the CDR3 is TGTGCCAGCAGCTCCTCAAACAGGGTAAATCAGCCCCAGCATTTT. Residues: CASSSSNRVNQPQHF.

In this sample, this clone turned up a few times. This chain's CDR3 is CASSTIPGQGTGEQYF. The CDR3 bases are TGTGCCAGTAGTACAATCCCGGGACAGGGCACGGGCGAGCAGTACTTC. This rearrangement joins TRBV19 to TRBJ2-7, with TRBD1 matching 9 bases. V shed 4 bases, J shed 6 bases, and the junction held 13 bases outside the gene matches. CDR1 and CDR2 (germline): LNHDA, SQIVND (reference sequence). The CDR3 sequence is 16 residues long.

This sequence joins TRBV11-3 and TRBJ2-3, with 7 positions matching TRBD2. The CDR3 has 18 amino acids. Germline V gene sequence: CDR1 SGHNT, CDR2 YENEEA. The junction had 13 bases not matched to a gene; V was cut back by 2 bases and J by 2 bases. CDR3 coding DNA: TGTGCCAGCAGCTTAAGGGAGGGGCTAGCGAGTGACACAGATACGCAGTATTTT. Its translation is CASSLREGLASDTDTQYF.

This rearrangement joins TRBV5-6 to TRBJ1-6; tentatively, D is TRBD1 (5 bases). Trimming removed 3 bases from V and 7 bases from J, with 17 bases in between. Germline V CDR1 and CDR2: SGHDT, YYEEEE. This CDR3 comprises 16 residues. This CDR3 reads CASSYSDGGRNSPLHF. DNA for the CDR3: TGTGCCAGCAGCTATTCTGATGGGGGAAGGAATTCACCCCTCCACTTT.

A few counts support this clone. Other DNA sequences in this specimen translate into the identical CDR3. This CDR3 is CSVRGDMNTEAFF. The CDR3 DNA is TGCAGCGTCCGGGGGGACATGAACACTGAAGCTTTCTTT. The V gene is TRBV29-1, the J gene TRBJ1-1, with D tentatively TRBD1 (6 bases). V was pared by 6 bases and J by 0 bases, with 11 bases between. The germline gives CDR1 SQVTM, CDR2 ANQGSEA. The CDR3 is 13 residues long.

The chain employs TRBV28 and TRBJ1-1; D ambiguous. Germline V lookup: CDR1 MDHEN, CDR2 SYDVKM. The V gene lost 5 bases and the J gene lost 0 bases, with 10 bases spanning the gap. This CDR3 region has 14 residues. CDR3 residues: CASSGGQMNTEAFF. The DNA for the CDR3 is TGTGCCAGCAGTGGTGGGCAAATGAACACTGAAGCTTTCTTT.

The V gene is TRBV5-1, the J gene TRBJ2-7; 11 bases align to TRBD2. Trimming at V came to 4 bases and at J to 0 bases, leaving 12 bases not matched to a gene. CDR1 and CDR2 (germline): SGHRS, YFSETQ. The CDR3 sequence is 18 residues long. The CDR3 protein is CASSATYTSGGSSYEQYF. The DNA of the CDR3 is TGCGCCAGCAGCGCGACCTATACTAGCGGGGGTAGCTCCTACGAGCAGTACTTC.

This clone showed up just once. The CDR3 DNA follows: TGTGCCAGCACTCTACAGGCCTTCCTCTCACCCCTCCACTTT. Translation: CASTLQAFLSPLHF. The rearrangement links TRBV28 to TRBJ1-6; tentative D call: TRBD1 (5 bases). The germline gives CDR1 MDHEN, CDR2 SYDVKM. V gave up 7 bases and J gave up 10 bases, with 17 bases separating them. CDR3 length: 14 amino acids.

The rearrangement links TRBV7-8 to TRBJ1-1; D is uncertain. The CDR3 is 17 amino acids. The germline gives CDR1 SGHVS, CDR2 FQNEAQ. Trimming cost V 4 bases and J 1 base, with 19 bases left between them. The CDR3 loop reads CASSYPPGESGNTEAFF. DNA for the CDR3: TGTGCCAGCAGCTACCCGCCCGGGGAGTCGGGGAACACTGAAGCTTTCTTT.

The rearrangement joins TRBV2 to TRBJ2-2; D is perhaps TRBD2 (6 bases). V lost 6 bases and J lost 4, with 12 bases in between. This CDR3 is built from 14 residues. From germline, CDR1 is SNHLY and CDR2 FYNNEI. This CDR3 reads CASRGLSGTGELFF. In DNA form, the CDR3 reads TGTGCCAGCAGGGGACTCTCCGGCACCGGGGAGCTGTTTTTT. Together with reference TRBV2 and TRBJ2-2, the CDR3 gives the full variable domain: EPEVTQTPSHQVTQMGQEVILRCVPISNHLYFYWYRQILGQKVEFLVSFYNNEISEKSEIFDDQFSVERPDGSNFTLKIRSTKLEDSAMYFCASRGLSGTGELFFGEGSRLTVL.

The gene calls are TRBV13 and TRBJ1-2; D is uncertain. V dropped 4 bases and J dropped 0 bases, with 9 bases sitting between them. CDR3 length equals 14 residues. The germline CDR1 and CDR2 sequences are PRHDT and FYEKMQ (reference sequence). Here the CDR3 reads CASSSRLANYGYTF. The CDR3 DNA sequence: TGTGCCAGCAGCTCGAGGTTAGCTAACTATGGCTACACCTTC.

Only one count was recorded for this clone. V usage is TRBV5-1 and J usage is TRBJ1-1; D unresolved. Trimming left V 4 bases short and J 5 bases short, with 21 bases between. Germline V gene sequence: CDR1 SGHRS, CDR2 YFSETQ. The CDR3 is made up of 16 amino acids. As DNA, the CDR3 is TGCGCCAGCAGCGTTTCGACGGACCGATTAGGGACTGAAGCTTTCTTT. Its protein is CASSVSTDRLGTEAFF.

The chain recombines TRBV27 with TRBJ2-2; no definite D call. Germline V gene data show CDR1 as MNHEY and CDR2 as SMNVEV (reference sequence). The CDR3 is 13 amino acids. Trimming pared 7 bases from V and 6 bases from J, leaving 12 bases between. The CDR3 reads CASTWYRPGELFF. CDR3 DNA: TGTGCCAGCACCTGGTATCGGCCCGGGGAGCTGTTTTTT.

The CDR3 nucleotides are TGTGCCAGCAGCTTACGGACAGGGCCCAACGAGCAGTACTTC. Its translation: CASSLRTGPNEQYF. The chain employs TRBV7-8 and TRBJ2-7, with 8 bases matching TRBD1. This CDR3 is 14 amino acids long. J lost 5 bases, V lost 2 bases, and 5 bases had no gene match. CDR1 is SGHVS and CDR2 is FQNEAQ in the germline V gene.

The CDR3 sequence: CASISSGTEREKLFF. The CDR3 DNA follows: TGTGCCAGCATTTCTAGCGGGACAGAGCGAGAAAAACTGTTTTTT. This rearrangement joins TRBV28 to TRBJ1-4; TRBD1 matches at 7 bases. Germline V gene lookup returns CDR1 MDHEN and CDR2 SYDVKM. The CDR3 consists of 15 residues. The J segment lost 8 bases and the V segment lost 7 bases, leaving 13 bases of the junction unmatched.

A single count supports this clone. The V gene is TRBV7-2, the J gene TRBJ1-5; no clear D gene. CDR3 length: 15 amino acids. Deletions cut 5 bases from V and 5 bases from J, with 16 bases between. Germline CDR1 and CDR2: SGHTA and FQGNSA. This CDR3 reads CASSRNLGSYQPQHF. The CDR3 nucleotides are TGTGCCAGCAGCAGAAACCTGGGCAGTTATCAGCCCCAGCATTTT.